This is a list of T cell receptor beta chains from one sample in a study of synovial regulatory T cells in juvenile arthritis. Method: immunoSEQ multiplex PCR; TCRdb's copy keeps in-frame clones and lacks some. The sample yields more than 8,000 clones, of which the top ten take up approximately 0.99%. Sequencing was done on a sample of Treg cells from blood. These receptors came from a donor aged 2 to 35 with juvenile idiopathic arthritis. CDR3s include the opening cysteine and the closing phenylalanine or tryptophan. Only part of the rows carry a size: once, few, many, or a class if the clone is expanded.

J,size,V,CDR3
TRBJ1-1,NA,TRBV18,CASSPRQNTEAFF
TRBJ2-3,NA,TRBV7-2,CASSSVRGSTDTQYF
TRBJ2-2,NA,TRBV5-6,CASSSPSGLEVTGELFF
TRBJ2-1,NA,TRBV5-1,CASSGGPYNEQFF
TRBJ2-7,NA,TRBV6-5,CASSYGGGEQYF
TRBJ2-2,NA,TRBV6-1,CASRSRQAETGELFF
TRBJ2-7,NA,TRBV7-9,CASSGTTRDRFNSYEQYF
TRBJ2-7,NA,TRBV6-6,CASKFNRAPSYEQYF
TRBJ1-2,NA,TRBV6-6,CASRDLGLNYGYTF
TRBJ1-4,NA,TRBV4-1,CASSQVRDEKLFF
TRBJ1-2,NA,TRBV4-1,CASSQANIGYGYTF
TRBJ1-5,NA,TRBV18,CASSRGGLSNQPQHF
TRBJ2-1,NA,TRBV2,CASSEGLASHNEQFF
TRBJ2-7,NA,TRBV10-3,CAISATYEQYF
TRBJ1-5,NA,TRBV19,CASSMGKEQPQHF
TRBJ2-1,NA,TRBV5-4,CASSLAGANIHNEQFF
TRBJ2-7,NA,TRBV5-4,CASNNQGRLTEQYF
TRBJ1-5,NA,TRBV4-1,CASSPGQTLNQPQHF
TRBJ2-3,NA,TRBV9,CASSVNPTDTQYF
TRBJ1-2,NA,TRBV2,CASSAGRMYGYTF
TRBJ2-1,NA,TRBV10-3,CAISGSGRYNEQFF
TRBJ1-2,NA,TRBV5-1,CASSLAPGGGYTF
TRBJ1-5,NA,TRBV19,CASRGQGYQPQHF
TRBJ1-5,NA,TRBV6-1,CASRYREGQPQHF
TRBJ1-2,NA,TRBV4-1,CASSQYSGQGAGGYTF
TRBJ1-1,NA,TRBV7-9,CASSFGQRLSEAFF
TRBJ2-7,NA,TRBV18,CASSPEGKGYEQYF
TRBJ2-4,NA,TRBV7-9,CASSLEGRGLPAQYF
TRBJ1-1,NA,TRBV5-8,CASSFRGMNTEAFF
TRBJ2-7,NA,TRBV10-2,CASSEEGGLSEQYF
TRBJ1-3,NA,TRBV6-1,CASRPLDGTIYF
TRBJ1-5,NA,TRBV19,CASSISRQPQHF
TRBJ2-7,NA,TRBV28,CASMPRLSYEQYF
TRBJ1-6,NA,TRBV4-2,CASSQGVARNSPLHF
TRBJ1-2,NA,TRBV27,CASSRGPWGYTF
TRBJ1-6,NA,TRBV5-4,CASSPEGQGSPLHF
TRBJ1-6,NA,TRBV6-6,CASRPRDSPLHF
TRBJ1-2,NA,TRBV23-1,CASSQSRASDRGPNYGYTF
TRBJ2-7,medium-sized,TRBV15,CATSRGFGGLDEQYF
TRBJ2-7,NA,TRBV6-5,CASRRTFRDYEQYF
TRBJ2-3,NA,TRBV19,CASSVSGGIADTQYF
TRBJ1-4,NA,TRBV18,CASTGTGNEKLFF
TRBJ1-2,NA,TRBV5-1,CASSLDGGLGYGYTF
TRBJ1-1,NA,TRBV12-5,CASGLLDRPKKGAFF
TRBJ2-7,NA,TRBV19,CASSPWTGSRYEQYF
TRBJ1-4,NA,TRBV7-8,CASSWDNLDEKLFF
TRBJ1-2,NA,TRBV4-3,CASSQAAGSPYGYTF
TRBJ2-6,NA,TRBV14,CASSHWSPTGANVLTF
TRBJ2-7,NA,TRBV4-1,CASSQALASYEQYF
TRBJ1-1,NA,TRBV10-3,CAIRILENTEAFF